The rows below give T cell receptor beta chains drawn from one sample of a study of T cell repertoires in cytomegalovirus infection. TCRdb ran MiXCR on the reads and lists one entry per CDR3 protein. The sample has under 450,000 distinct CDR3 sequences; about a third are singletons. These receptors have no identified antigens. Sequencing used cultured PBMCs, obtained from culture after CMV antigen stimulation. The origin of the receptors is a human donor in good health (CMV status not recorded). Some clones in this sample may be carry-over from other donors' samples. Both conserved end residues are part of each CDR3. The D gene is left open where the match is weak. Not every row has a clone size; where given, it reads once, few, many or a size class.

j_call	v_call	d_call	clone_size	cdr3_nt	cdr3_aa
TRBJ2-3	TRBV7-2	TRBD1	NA	TGTGCCAGCAGCTTAAACAGGGGGACGGCAGATACGCAGTATTTT	CASSLNRGTADTQYF
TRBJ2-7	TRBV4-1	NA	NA	TGCGCCAGCAGCCGCCTTCCTAACGTAAGGAACTCCTACGAGCAGTACTTC	CASSRLPNVRNSYEQYF
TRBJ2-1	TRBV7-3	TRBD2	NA	TGTGCCAGCTTCCCCGCCCAGCGGGAGGGTTACAATGAGCAGTTCTTC	CASFPAQREGYNEQFF
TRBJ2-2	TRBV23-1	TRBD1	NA	TGCGCCAGCACCTCGAGGAGGACAGGGGGTCCCGGGGAGCTGTTTTTT	CASTSRRTGGPGELFF
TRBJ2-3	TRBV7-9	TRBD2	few	TGTGCCAGCAGCTCCGGGACTAGTTGGACAGATACGCAGTATTTT	CASSSGTSWTDTQYF
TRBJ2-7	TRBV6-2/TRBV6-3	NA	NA	TGTGCCAGCAGCCAACCAGGGCGGAGGGAGCAGTACTTC	CASSQPGRREQYF
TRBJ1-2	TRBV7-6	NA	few	TGTGCCAGCAGTCCCCTATCGGGGGCGCAGAGGTATAGCTATGGCTACACCTTC	CASSPLSGAQRYSYGYTF
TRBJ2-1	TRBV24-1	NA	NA	TGTGCCACCAGTGACCCTAGGTCGTGGGGAAGCAATGAGCAGTTCTTC	CATSDPRSWGSNEQFF
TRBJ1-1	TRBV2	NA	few	TGTGCCAGCAGTGAAGGCGCAGGGATGGGCACTGAAGCTTTCTTT	CASSEGAGMGTEAFF
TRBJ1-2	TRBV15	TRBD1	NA	TGTGCCACCAGCTTGGGGACAGGGCTTAACTATGGCTACACCTTC	CATSLGTGLNYGYTF
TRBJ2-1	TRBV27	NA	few	TGTGCCAGCAGTTCCCCCCCGCTTAAGCAGTTCTTC	CASSSPPLKQFF
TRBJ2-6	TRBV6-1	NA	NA	TGTGCCAGCAGTTCTGCGGAATCTGGGGCCAACGTCCTGACTTTC	CASSSAESGANVLTF
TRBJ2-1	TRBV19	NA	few	TGTGCCAGTAGTATGGGGCAGGGGTTGGACAATGAGCAGTTCTTC	CASSMGQGLDNEQFF
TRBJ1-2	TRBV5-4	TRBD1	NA	TGTGCCAGCAGTACAGGGGGATACGGCTACACCTTC	CASSTGGYGYTF
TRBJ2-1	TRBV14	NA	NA	TGTGCCTGTAGCGGTCACTCCTACAATGAGCAGTTCTTC	CACSGHSYNEQFF
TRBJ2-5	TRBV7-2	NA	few	TGTGCCAGCAGCTTAGCGTCTTGGCTGCTTGAGACCCAGTACTTC	CASSLASWLLETQYF
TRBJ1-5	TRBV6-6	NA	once	TGTGCCAGTCAAGGAGACATGGGCAATCAGCCCCAGCATTTT	CASQGDMGNQPQHF
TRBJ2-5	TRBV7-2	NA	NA	TGTGCCAGCAGCCACTGGGACTCCGAGACCCAGTACTTC	CASSHWDSETQYF
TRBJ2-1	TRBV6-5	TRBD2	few	TGTGCCAGCAGTTTAGTGGCTAGCGGGAGTCACCATGAGCAGTTCTTC	CASSLVASGSHHEQFF
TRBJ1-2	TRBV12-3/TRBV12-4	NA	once	TGTGCCACCTCAGCCGGGGGGGGCTACACCTTC	CATSAGGGYTF
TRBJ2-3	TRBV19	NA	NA	TGTGCCACCTCAACGCTGGGAGATACGCAGTATTTT	CATSTLGDTQYF
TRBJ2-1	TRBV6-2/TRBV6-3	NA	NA	TGTGCCAGCAGAAAGAGGGGGGGCAATGAGCAGTTCTTC	CASRKRGGNEQFF
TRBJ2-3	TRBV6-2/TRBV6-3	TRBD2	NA	TGTGCTATCGGGCTAGCGGCTAGCACAGATACGCAGTATTTT	CAIGLAASTDTQYF
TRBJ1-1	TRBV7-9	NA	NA	TGTGCCAGCAGCTCTAACAGGGCTTTCTTT	CASSSNRAFF
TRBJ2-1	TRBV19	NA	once	TGTGCCAGTAACCCGGCCCTAGGTACCTCCTACAATGAGCAGTTCTTC	CASNPALGTSYNEQFF
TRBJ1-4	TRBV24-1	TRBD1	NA	TGTGCCACCAGTGATGGGGGACAGGGAGATGAAAAACTGTTTTTT	CATSDGGQGDEKLFF
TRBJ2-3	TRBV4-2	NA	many	TGTGCCAGCAGCCAAGAGGGTAATTTCTGGGGGAGTAGGGCAGATACGCAGTATTTT	CASSQEGNFWGSRADTQYF
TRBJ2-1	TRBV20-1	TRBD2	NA	TGCAGTGCTAGAGGGCATAGCGGGATCCTGAATGAGCAGTTCTTC	CSARGHSGILNEQFF
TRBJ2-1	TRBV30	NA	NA	TGTGCCTGGAGTCCGGGCCGCCTCAATGAGCAGTTCTTC	CAWSPGRLNEQFF
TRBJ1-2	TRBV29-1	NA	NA	TGCAGCGTTGAAGATAAAGGCCTCTGGGGCTACACCTTC	CSVEDKGLWGYTF
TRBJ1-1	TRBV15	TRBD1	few	TGTGCCACCAGCAGAGAGCTCGGGACAGGGGGCCGAACTGAAGCTTTCTTT	CATSRELGTGGRTEAFF
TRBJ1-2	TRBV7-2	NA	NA	TGTGCCAGCGTCCCAGCCACAGGGACCTATGGCTACACCTTC	CASVPATGTYGYTF
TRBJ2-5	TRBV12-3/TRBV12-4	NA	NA	TGTGCCAGCAGCCTCAAGTGGTCCCAGGAGACCCAGTACTTC	CASSLKWSQETQYF
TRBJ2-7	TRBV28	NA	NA	TGTGCCAGCAGTCACAACTACGAGCAGTACTTC	CASSHNYEQYF
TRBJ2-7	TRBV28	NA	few	TGTGCCAGCAGTGATAGGCGGAGGGGGCCTATCGACGAGCAGTACTTC	CASSDRRRGPIDEQYF
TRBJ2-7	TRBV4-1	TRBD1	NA	TGCGCCAGCAGCCAAAATAGTTTGGGACAGAAGTCCTACGAGCAGTACTTC	CASSQNSLGQKSYEQYF
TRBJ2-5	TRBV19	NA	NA	TGTGCCAGTCGCCCTGCTGAACTGACTCAAGAGACCCAGTACTTC	CASRPAELTQETQYF
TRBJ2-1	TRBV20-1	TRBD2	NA	TGCAGTGCTAGAGACCCCTTAACTAGCGGGAGACGGAATGAGCAGTTCTTC	CSARDPLTSGRRNEQFF
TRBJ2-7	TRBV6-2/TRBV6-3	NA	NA	TGTGCCAGCAGTCGGACCAGGGCCTACGAGCAGTACTTC	CASSRTRAYEQYF
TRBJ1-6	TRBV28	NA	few	TGTGCCAGCAGTTTAACAGACAGCTCCTATAATTCACCCCTCCACTTT	CASSLTDSSYNSPLHF
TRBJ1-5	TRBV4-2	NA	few	TGTGCCAGCAGCCAAGATCCGGACAGTAGCTTCAATCAGCCCCAGCATTTT	CASSQDPDSSFNQPQHF
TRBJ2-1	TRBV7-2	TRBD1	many	TGTGCCAGCATCGCTTCAGAGGGGGCGGGTAATGAGCAGTTCTTC	CASIASEGAGNEQFF
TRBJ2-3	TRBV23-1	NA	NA	TGCGCCAGCAGTCAAGACAAGCCTAGACGGGGAGCAGATACGCAGTATTTT	CASSQDKPRRGADTQYF
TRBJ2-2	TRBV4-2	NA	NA	TGTGCCAGCAGCCAAGTCCCCCTTGACACCGGGGAGCTGTTTTTT	CASSQVPLDTGELFF
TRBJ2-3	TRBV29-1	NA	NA	TGCAGCGTTGAGGTGGGAGAGGGCACAGATACGCAGTATTTT	CSVEVGEGTDTQYF
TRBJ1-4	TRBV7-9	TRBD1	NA	TGTGCCAGCAGCTGGACAGGATCTAATGAAAAACTGTTTTTT	CASSWTGSNEKLFF